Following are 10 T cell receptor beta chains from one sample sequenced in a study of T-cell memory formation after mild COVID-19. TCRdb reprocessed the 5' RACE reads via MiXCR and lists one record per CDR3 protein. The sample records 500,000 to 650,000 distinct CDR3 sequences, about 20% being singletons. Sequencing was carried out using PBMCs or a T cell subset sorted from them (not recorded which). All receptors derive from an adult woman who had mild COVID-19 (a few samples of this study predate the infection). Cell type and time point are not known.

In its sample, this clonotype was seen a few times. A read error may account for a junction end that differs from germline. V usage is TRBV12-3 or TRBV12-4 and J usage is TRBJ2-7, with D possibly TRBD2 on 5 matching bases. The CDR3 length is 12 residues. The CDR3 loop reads CASSLGGSRPVF. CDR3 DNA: TGTGCCAGCAGTTTAGGAGGGAGCCGGCCAGTCTTC.

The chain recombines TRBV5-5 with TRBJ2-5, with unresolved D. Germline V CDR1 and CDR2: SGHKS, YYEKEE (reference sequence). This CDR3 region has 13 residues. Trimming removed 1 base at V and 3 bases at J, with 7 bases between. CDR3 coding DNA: TGTGCCAGCAGCTTGATAGGGAAAGAGACCCAGTACTTC. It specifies CASSLIGKETQYF. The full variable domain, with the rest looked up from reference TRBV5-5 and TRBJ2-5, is DAGVTQSPTHLIKTRGQQVTLRCSPISGHKSVSWYQQVLGQGPQFIFQYYEKEERGRGNFPDRFSARQFPNYSSELNVNALLLGDSALYLCASSLIGKETQYFGPGTRLLVL.

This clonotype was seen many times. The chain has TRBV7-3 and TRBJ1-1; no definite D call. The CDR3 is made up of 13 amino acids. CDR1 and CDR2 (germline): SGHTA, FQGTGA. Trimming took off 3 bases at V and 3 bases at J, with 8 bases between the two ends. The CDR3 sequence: CASSLHEDTEAFF. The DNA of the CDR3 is TGTGCCAGCAGCTTGCACGAGGACACTGAAGCTTTCTTT.

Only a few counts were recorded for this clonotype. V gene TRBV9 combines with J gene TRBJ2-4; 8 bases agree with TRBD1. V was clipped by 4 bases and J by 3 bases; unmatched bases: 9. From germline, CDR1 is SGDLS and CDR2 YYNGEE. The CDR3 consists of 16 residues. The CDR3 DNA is TGTGCCAGCAGCACAACAGGGGGTCAGGGCAAAAACATTCAGTACTTC. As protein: CASSTTGGQGKNIQYF.

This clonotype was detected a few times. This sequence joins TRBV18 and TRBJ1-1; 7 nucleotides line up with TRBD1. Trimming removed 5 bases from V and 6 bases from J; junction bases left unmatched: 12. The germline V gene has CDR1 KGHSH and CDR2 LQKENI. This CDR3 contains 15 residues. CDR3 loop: CASSSETGLFSEAFF. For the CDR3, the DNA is TGTGCCAGCTCAAGCGAGACAGGGCTCTTTTCTGAAGCTTTCTTT. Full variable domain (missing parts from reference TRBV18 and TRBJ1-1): NAGVMQNPRHLVRRRGQEARLRCSPMKGHSHVYWYRQLPEEGLKFMVYLQKENIIDESGMPKERFSAEFPKEGPSILRIQQVVRGDSAAYFCASSSETGLFSEAFFGQGTRLTVV.

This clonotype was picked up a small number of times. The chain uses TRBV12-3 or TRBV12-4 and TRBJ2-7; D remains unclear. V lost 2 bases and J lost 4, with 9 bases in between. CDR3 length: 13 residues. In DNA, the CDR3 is TGTGCCAGCAGTTTAAGTGGAATATACGAGCAGTACTTC. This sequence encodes CASSLSGIYEQYF.

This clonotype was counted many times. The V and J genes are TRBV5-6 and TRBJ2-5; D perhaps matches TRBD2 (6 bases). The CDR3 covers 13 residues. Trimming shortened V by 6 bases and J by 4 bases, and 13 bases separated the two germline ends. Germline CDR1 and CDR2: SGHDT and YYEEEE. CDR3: CASTWGVRETQYF. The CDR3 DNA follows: TGTGCCAGCACCTGGGGGGTGAGAGAGACCCAGTACTTC.

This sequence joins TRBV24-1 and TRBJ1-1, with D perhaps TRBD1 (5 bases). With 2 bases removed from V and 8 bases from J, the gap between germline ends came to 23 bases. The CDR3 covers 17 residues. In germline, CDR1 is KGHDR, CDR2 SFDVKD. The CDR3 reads CATSDSRGGGSGVEAFF. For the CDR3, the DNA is TGTGCCACCAGTGATTCACGGGGCGGGGGTTCGGGCGTCGAAGCTTTCTTT.

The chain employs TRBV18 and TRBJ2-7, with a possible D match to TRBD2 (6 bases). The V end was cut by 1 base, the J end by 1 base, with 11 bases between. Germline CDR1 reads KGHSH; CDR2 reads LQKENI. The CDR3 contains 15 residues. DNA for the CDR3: TGTGCCAGCTCACCACTTACAGCGGGTTCCTACGAGCAGTACTTC. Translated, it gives CASSPLTAGSYEQYF. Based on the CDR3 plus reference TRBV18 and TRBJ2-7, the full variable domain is NAGVMQNPRHLVRRRGQEARLRCSPMKGHSHVYWYRQLPEEGLKFMVYLQKENIIDESGMPKERFSAEFPKEGPSILRIQQVVRGDSAAYFCASSPLTAGSYEQYFGPGTRLTVT.

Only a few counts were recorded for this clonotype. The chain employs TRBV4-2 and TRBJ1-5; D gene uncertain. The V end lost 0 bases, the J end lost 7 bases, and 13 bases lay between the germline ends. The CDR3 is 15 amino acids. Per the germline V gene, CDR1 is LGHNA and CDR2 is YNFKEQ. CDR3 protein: CASSQDGSVGQPQHF. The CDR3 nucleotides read TGTGCCAGCAGCCAAGATGGGTCCGTTGGCCAGCCCCAGCATTTT.